A single sample is the source of the 10 T cell receptor beta chains below, sequenced in a study of human T cells and chemical hapten exposure. Each CDR3 protein is one row after TCRdb ran MiXCR on the RACE reads. Of tens of thousands of distinct CDR3 sequences listed, roughly 3.5% are singletons. This sample's time point: healthy volunteer bleed at 6 weeks. Unfractionated whole blood yielded total RNA. The sequencing input was whole blood. The receptors stem from a human donor in good health. Some clones in this sample may be carry-over from other donors' samples.

Ten or more counts support this clonotype. The chain uses TRBV28 and TRBJ1-2; tentative D call: TRBD1 (5 bases). This CDR3 spans 13 amino acids. Germline lookup yields CDR1 MDHEN and CDR2 SYDVKM. V dropped 6 bases and J dropped 6 bases, with 14 bases sitting between them. The CDR3 coding sequence is TGTGCCAGCAGACCAGACAGATCCCATGGCTACACCTTC. Translated: CASRPDRSHGYTF.

Turning to this clonotype: A much larger clone lies one base from this, so it may be a read error. V gene TRBV2 combines with J gene TRBJ2-6; 8 bases are a match to TRBD1. The CDR3 extends over 16 amino acids. With 7 bases clipped from V and 0 bases from J, the junction kept 5 bases outside the gene matches. Germline V gives CDR1 SNHLY, CDR2 FYNNEI. CDR3 amino acids: CASTRDRHSGANVLTF. CDR3 sequence (DNA): TGTGCCAGCACTCGGGACAGGCACTCTGGGGCCAACGTCCTGACTTTC.

At least ten counts were recorded for this clonotype. This chain uses TRBV20-1 with TRBJ1-5; D may be TRBD1 (5 bases). The length of the CDR3 is 14 residues. The germline gives CDR1 DFQATT, CDR2 SNEGSKA (reference sequence). The V gene lost 1 base and the J gene lost 3 bases, with 10 bases spanning the gap. CDR3 loop: CSARVQENNQPQHF. The CDR3 coding sequence is TGCAGTGCTAGAGTACAGGAAAACAATCAGCCCCAGCATTTT.

This clonotype was recorded many times. The rearrangement joins TRBV6-6 to TRBJ1-6; TRBD1 matches 8 bases. CDR1 is MNHNY and CDR2 is SVGAGI in the germline V gene (reference sequence). The CDR3 consists of 15 residues. Losses at the gene ends were 2 bases for V and 10 bases for J; bases not matched to a gene: 7. CDR3 bases: TGTGCCAGCAGTTACAGAGGACAGGGAGAATCACCCCTCCACTTT. Translating gives CASSYRGQGESPLHF.

This clonotype was recorded at least ten times. The chain carries TRBV5-4 and TRBJ2-2; D unclear. Trimming left V 0 bases short and J 0 bases short, with 6 bases between. Germline V lookup: CDR1 SGHNT, CDR2 YYREEE (reference sequence). The CDR3 loop spans 15 amino acids. CDR3 sequence reads: CASSLAGSNTGELFF. CDR3 DNA: TGTGCCAGCAGCTTGGCAGGCTCGAACACCGGGGAGCTGTTTTTT.

This clonotype was recorded at least ten times. V gene TRBV7-8 combines with J gene TRBJ2-1, with 7 bases identical to TRBD1. Per germline, CDR1 SGHVS and CDR2 FQNEAQ. V lost 5 bases to trimming and J lost 0 bases; unmatched junction nucleotides: 16. The CDR3 runs to 19 residues. The CDR3 reads CASSGRWTGLQSSYNEQFF. CDR3 coding DNA: TGTGCCAGCAGCGGAAGATGGACAGGTCTTCAAAGCTCCTACAATGAGCAGTTCTTC. The full variable domain, in which reference TRBV7-8 and TRBJ2-1 provide the parts outside the CDR3, is GAGVSQSPRYKVAKRGQDVALRCDPISGHVSLFWYQQALGQGPEFLTYFQNEAQLDKSGLPSDRFFAERPEGSVSTLKIQRTQQEDSAVYLCASSGRWTGLQSSYNEQFFGPGTRLTVL.

In this sample, this clonotype turned up many times. The V call is TRBV5-5, the J call TRBJ2-7; 9 positions match TRBD1. Looked up from germline, CDR1 is SGHKS and CDR2 is YYEKEE (reference sequence). This CDR3 has 15 amino acids. Trimming removed 3 bases from V and 2 bases from J; junction bases left unmatched: 6. The CDR3 DNA reads as TGTGCCAGCAGCTCGTCCGGGACAGGGCCCTACGAGCAGTACTTC. Protein: CASSSSGTGPYEQYF.

This clonotype came up many times. The chain is built from TRBV5-1 and TRBJ1-2; 9 nucleotides agree with TRBD1. Trimming cost V 5 bases and J 4 bases; bases outside gene matches: 9. Germline V gene sequence: CDR1 SGHRS, CDR2 YFSETQ. The CDR3 has 15 residues. CDR3 amino acids: CASRGGDRATYGYTF. In DNA form, the CDR3 reads TGCGCCAGCAGGGGAGGGGACAGGGCAACCTATGGCTACACCTTC.

Within the sample, this clonotype is medium-sized. V gene TRBV18 combines with J gene TRBJ2-3; D is unresolved. Germline CDR1 KGHSH, CDR2 LQKENI. The CDR3 sequence is 12 residues long. The V and J ends lost 2 bases and 6 bases respectively, with 6 bases between them. CDR3 loop: CASSPGSDTQYF. DNA for the CDR3: TGTGCCAGCTCACCAGGGTCCGATACGCAGTATTTT.

This chain joins TRBV2 and TRBJ1-1; D uncertain. The germline V gene encodes CDR1 SNHLY and CDR2 FYNNEI. The CDR3 loop spans 13 amino acids. The V end was cut by 8 bases, the J end by 5 bases, with 15 bases between. The CDR3 coding sequence is TGTGCCAGCTGTCTCCCCCAGAGGACTGAAGCTTTCTTT. It codes for CASCLPQRTEAFF.